A selection of T cell receptor beta chains follows, all from one sample in a study of response to subunit inactivated influenza vaccine. TCRdb analysed the RT-PCR reads with MiXCR anew, one entry per CDR3 protein. The data contain fewer than 650,000 distinct CDR3 sequences, 10% to 15% of them singletons. The sequences come from PBMCs from blood, collected roughly 48 days after vaccination. All receptors derive from a man aged 50 to 59 who received an inactivated influenza vaccine. Each CDR3 is given without its conserved first and last residue. D genes are given only for firm matches.

D gene: .; J gene: TRBJ1-2; V gene: TRBV5-1; CDR3 protein: ASSRGAGSMGYGYT
D gene: .; J gene: TRBJ2-5; V gene: TRBV5-1; CDR3 protein: ASSPYKDGGTQY
D gene: TRBD1; J gene: TRBJ2-7; V gene: TRBV4-3; CDR3 protein: AKDRSYEQY
D gene: .; J gene: TRBJ2-2; V gene: TRBV29-1; CDR3 protein: SVVRNTGELF
D gene: .; J gene: TRBJ1-4; V gene: TRBV6-1; CDR3 protein: ASSPMTRRTNEKLF
D gene: .; J gene: TRBJ1-1; V gene: TRBV10-3; CDR3 protein: AISESKSAGDTEAF
D gene: .; J gene: TRBJ1-4; V gene: TRBV12-3/TRBV12-4; CDR3 protein: ASQERGREKLF
D gene: TRBD1; J gene: TRBJ2-5; V gene: TRBV5-1; CDR3 protein: ASSPLGQGAQETQY
D gene: .; J gene: TRBJ2-1; V gene: TRBV6-1; CDR3 protein: ASGEGGLGYNEQF
D gene: TRBD2; J gene: TRBJ2-1; V gene: TRBV7-9; CDR3 protein: ASRPRLAGGGPEQF
D gene: .; J gene: TRBJ2-7; V gene: TRBV3-1; CDR3 protein: ASSRSPGPSEQY
D gene: TRBD2; J gene: TRBJ2-5; V gene: TRBV4-3; CDR3 protein: ASSGRTSGGGETQY
D gene: .; J gene: TRBJ2-3; V gene: TRBV5-1; CDR3 protein: ASSDRRSTDTQY
D gene: TRBD1; J gene: TRBJ2-7; V gene: TRBV7-9; CDR3 protein: ASSGRTGGPYEQY
D gene: .; J gene: TRBJ2-2; V gene: TRBV7-2; CDR3 protein: ASSFRSSGELF
D gene: TRBD2; J gene: TRBJ2-1; V gene: TRBV6-2/TRBV6-3; CDR3 protein: ASSYGLAGVYSYNEQF
D gene: .; J gene: TRBJ2-7; V gene: TRBV5-5; CDR3 protein: ASSLGPGASSYEQY
D gene: TRBD1; J gene: TRBJ1-2; V gene: TRBV20-1; CDR3 protein: SARSAQGVDYGYT
D gene: .; J gene: TRBJ1-5; V gene: TRBV12-3/TRBV12-4; CDR3 protein: ASSFSGDQPQH
D gene: .; J gene: TRBJ1-5; V gene: TRBV10-2; CDR3 protein: ASREGLANNQPQH
D gene: TRBD1; J gene: TRBJ2-7; V gene: TRBV18; CDR3 protein: ASSPPGQGTYEQY
D gene: .; J gene: TRBJ1-2; V gene: TRBV12-3/TRBV12-4; CDR3 protein: ASSFDGIRSYT
D gene: .; J gene: TRBJ2-7; V gene: TRBV3-1; CDR3 protein: ASSQLTGISYEQY
D gene: TRBD2; J gene: TRBJ2-7; V gene: TRBV20-1; CDR3 protein: SAGTSSGQY
D gene: TRBD2; J gene: TRBJ2-5; V gene: TRBV20-1; CDR3 protein: SARRTSGNQETQY
D gene: TRBD1; J gene: TRBJ2-2; V gene: TRBV19; CDR3 protein: ASSPGTAGELF
D gene: TRBD2; J gene: TRBJ2-1; V gene: TRBV28; CDR3 protein: ASSLRRGRDYNEQF
D gene: .; J gene: TRBJ2-7; V gene: TRBV5-6; CDR3 protein: ASSLAGQSGEQY
D gene: .; J gene: TRBJ1-3; V gene: TRBV11-2; CDR3 protein: ASSIPRGPTIY
D gene: .; J gene: TRBJ2-7; V gene: TRBV6-2/TRBV6-3; CDR3 protein: ASSLGRVDEQY
D gene: TRBD1; J gene: TRBJ2-1; V gene: TRBV7-9; CDR3 protein: ASSQTGGPGYNEQF
D gene: .; J gene: TRBJ2-6; V gene: TRBV7-8; CDR3 protein: ASSLHRGTGANVLT
D gene: .; J gene: TRBJ2-2; V gene: TRBV12-3/TRBV12-4; CDR3 protein: ASSRTPPGELF
D gene: TRBD2; J gene: TRBJ2-1; V gene: TRBV5-4; CDR3 protein: ASSAGLAGVNEQF
D gene: .; J gene: TRBJ2-1; V gene: TRBV1; CDR3 protein: TSSQSPSLRSVDYNEQF
D gene: TRBD2; J gene: TRBJ2-5; V gene: TRBV10-2; CDR3 protein: ASSESWGGKLWERTQETQY
D gene: .; J gene: TRBJ1-2; V gene: TRBV15; CDR3 protein: ATSRDKFGYT
D gene: TRBD1; J gene: TRBJ2-1; V gene: TRBV7-9; CDR3 protein: ASKPRDRVDEQF
D gene: .; J gene: TRBJ2-4; V gene: TRBV5-1; CDR3 protein: ASSDTSGAKNIQY
D gene: TRBD1; J gene: TRBJ2-2; V gene: TRBV28; CDR3 protein: ASSLFPLSGTGVPGELF
D gene: .; J gene: TRBJ2-3; V gene: TRBV7-8; CDR3 protein: ASSVGAATTTDTQY
D gene: .; J gene: TRBJ1-4; V gene: TRBV25-1; CDR3 protein: ASSVLEKLF
D gene: TRBD2; J gene: TRBJ2-3; V gene: TRBV10-3; CDR3 protein: AISEGAGAGASTDTQY
D gene: TRBD2; J gene: TRBJ2-1; V gene: TRBV20-1; CDR3 protein: SARGGLAGMSYNEQF
D gene: .; J gene: TRBJ1-5; V gene: TRBV15; CDR3 protein: ATSREGGNQPQH
D gene: TRBD2; J gene: TRBJ2-7; V gene: TRBV3-1; CDR3 protein: ASSLAGSPLEQY
D gene: .; J gene: TRBJ2-6; V gene: TRBV4-3; CDR3 protein: ASSQDLRYGANVLT